These 14 T cell receptor beta chains originate from one sample sequenced in a study of blood T cell repertoires in COVID-19. TCRdb keeps only in-frame clones here, not all; method: immunoSEQ multiplex PCR. The table has about 150,000 clones, 80% to 90% seen once. Material for sequencing was peripheral blood. All receptors derive from an elderly man with acute or convalescent COVID-19.

This chain links TRBV28 with TRBJ2-1; TRBD2 matches 11 bases. This CDR3 region has 19 residues. The germline V gene has CDR1 MDHEN and CDR2 SYDVKM. J was trimmed by 0 bases and V by 3 bases; bases with no gene match: 10. The CDR3 spells CASSFIRLAGRSSYNEQFF. As DNA, the CDR3 is TGTGCCAGCAGTTTCATTAGACTAGCGGGACGCTCCTCCTACAATGAGCAGTTCTTC. Full variable domain (rest looked up from reference TRBV28 and TRBJ2-1): DVKVTQSSRYLVKRTGEKVFLECVQDMDHENMFWYRQDPGLGLRLIYFSYDVKMKEKGDIPEGYSVSREKKERFSLILESASTNQTSMYLCASSFIRLAGRSSYNEQFFGPGTRLTVL.

The chain couples TRBV18 to TRBJ2-7; a possible D gene is TRBD1 (5 bases). This CDR3 region has 18 residues. Trimming shortened V by 1 base and J by 2 bases, and 21 bases separated the two germline ends. Germline lookup yields CDR1 KGHSH and CDR2 LQKENI. CDR3 residues: CASSPLRSMAGRTYEQYF. The CDR3 nucleotides read TGTGCCAGCTCACCACTTCGCAGTATGGCAGGGCGCACCTACGAGCAGTACTTC.

In this sample, this clone turned up once. J is TRBJ1-1 and V is TRBV28; the D gene is possibly TRBD1 (5 bases). Germline V lookup: CDR1 MDHEN, CDR2 SYDVKM. Trimming removed 6 bases at V and 5 bases at J, with 13 bases between. This CDR3 is 13 amino acids long. This CDR3 reads CASSPRGETEAFF. CDR3 bases: TGTGCCAGCAGCCCACGGGGGGAAACTGAAGCTTTCTTT.

This clone was seen only a few times. This chain joins TRBV6-5 and TRBJ2-7; D call uncertain. This CDR3 has 14 amino acids. The germline gives CDR1 MNHEY, CDR2 SVGAGI. The germline V and J ends were trimmed by 4 bases and 6 bases, with 16 bases remaining between them. The CDR3 DNA reads TGTGCCAGCAGTTCCACGGGTCGCACGAGCGAGCAGTACTTC. Protein: CASSSTGRTSEQYF.

The chain is built from TRBV7-2 and TRBJ2-3; 11 bases align to TRBD2. Looked up from germline, CDR1 is SGHTA and CDR2 is FQGNSA. The V gene end was trimmed by 5 bases and the J gene end by 2 bases; junction bases not matched to a gene: 6. CDR3 length equals 16 residues. CDR3 bases: TGTGCCAGCAGCGTACTAGCGGGGGTGATCACAGATACGCAGTATTTT. This gives the protein CASSVLAGVITDTQYF.

The table lists this clone with a count of one. This chain uses TRBV28 with TRBJ2-2; TRBD2 aligns across 9 bases. The ends lost 3 bases at V and 3 bases at J; junction bases unmatched: 8. This CDR3 region has 17 residues. Germline-derived CDR1 and CDR2 are MDHEN and SYDVKM. The CDR3 spells CASSLVIAGVYTGELFF. In DNA, the CDR3 is TGTGCCAGCAGTTTGGTGATAGCGGGAGTATACACCGGGGAGCTGTTTTTT.

The chain uses TRBV28 and TRBJ2-7; no clear D gene. Trimming took off 8 bases at V and 1 base at J, with 12 bases between the two ends. The CDR3 covers 13 residues. Germline V lookup: CDR1 MDHEN, CDR2 SYDVKM. The CDR3 protein is CASGDLNSYEQYF. CDR3 sequence (DNA): TGTGCCAGCGGAGACCTAAATTCCTACGAGCAGTACTTC. Full variable domain (outside the CDR3, taken from reference TRBV28 and TRBJ2-7): DVKVTQSSRYLVKRTGEKVFLECVQDMDHENMFWYRQDPGLGLRLIYFSYDVKMKEKGDIPEGYSVSREKKERFSLILESASTNQTSMYLCASGDLNSYEQYFGPGTRLTVT.

This clone appeared a few times. V usage is TRBV3-1 (or the pseudogene TRBV3-2) and J usage is TRBJ2-7; 8 nucleotides align to TRBD2. Trimming cost V 4 bases and J 3 bases; bases outside gene matches: 5. The CDR3 is 14 residues long. Per the germline V gene, CDR1 is LGHDT and CDR2 is YNNKEL (reference sequence). The CDR3 sequence is CASSRSGSVYEQYF. DNA of the CDR3: TGTGCCAGCAGCCGAAGCGGGAGCGTCTACGAGCAGTACTTC.

The CDR3 bases are TGCGCCAGCAGCCCCAAGGGGGCTCAAGAGACCCAGTACTTC. This encodes CASSPKGAQETQYF. The gene calls are TRBV5-1 and TRBJ2-5; 7 nucleotides line up with TRBD1. The CDR3 is made up of 14 amino acids. V trimming: 4 bases; J trimming: 2 bases; junction bases outside the gene matches: 5. Looked up from germline, CDR1 is SGHRS and CDR2 is YFSETQ.

The chain links TRBV7-2 to TRBJ1-1; a weak D match, TRBD1 (6 bases). Germline V lookup: CDR1 SGHTA, CDR2 FQGNSA. The germline V and J ends were trimmed by 6 bases and 0 bases, with 14 bases remaining between them. The CDR3 runs 15 residues. CDR3 residues: CASRPGVQMNTEAFF. The CDR3 nucleotides read TGTGCCAGCAGGCCAGGGGTACAGATGAACACTGAAGCTTTCTTT.

This chain connects TRBV6-5 to TRBJ1-2, with TRBD1 matching over 7 bases. The germline CDR1 and CDR2 sequences are MNHEY and SVGAGI. This CDR3 has 14 amino acids. The junction had 4 bases not matched to a gene; V was cut back by 2 bases and J by 4 bases. CDR3 protein: CASSYTRGSYGYTF. The CDR3 bases are TGTGCCAGCAGTTACACCAGGGGGAGCTATGGCTACACCTTC.

DNA of the CDR3: TGTGCCAGCAGCGTAGAAGGCGGGCACTACCGGAATGAGCAGTTCTTC. It specifies CASSVEGGHYRNEQFF. The chain links TRBV9 to TRBJ2-1; weak D call: TRBD2 (5 bases). V shed 0 bases and J shed 7 bases, with 17 bases lying between them. Germline V CDR1 and CDR2: SGDLS, YYNGEE. The length of the CDR3 is 16 residues. The full variable domain, its missing parts supplied by reference TRBV9 and TRBJ2-1, is DSGVTQTPKHLITATGQRVTLRCSPRSGDLSVYWYQQSLDQGLQFLIQYYNGEERAKGNILERFSAQQFPDLHSELNLSSLELGDSALYFCASSVEGGHYRNEQFFGPGTRLTVL.

V gene TRBV5-8 combines with J gene TRBJ2-7; 13 bases are a match to TRBD2. The V gene's germline CDR1 is SGHTS and CDR2 YDEGEE. V dropped 3 bases and J dropped 1; count of bases not matched to a gene: 1. This CDR3 is built from 15 residues. This chain's CDR3 is CASSSGLAGSYEQYF. DNA of the CDR3: TGTGCCAGCAGCTCGGGACTAGCGGGGTCCTACGAGCAGTACTTC. The whole variable domain, remainder taken from reference TRBV5-8 and TRBJ2-7, is EAGVTQSPTHLIKTRGQQATLRCSPISGHTSVYWYQQALGLGLQFLLWYDEGEERNRGNFPPRFSGRQFPNYSSELNVNALELEDSALYLCASSSGLAGSYEQYFGPGTRLTVT.

V gene TRBV28 combines with J gene TRBJ1-5, with TRBD1 matching over 8 bases. V shed 6 bases and J 4 bases; nucleotides not matched to a gene: 5. CDR1 and CDR2 from the germline V gene are MDHEN and SYDVKM. The CDR3 covers 14 residues. The CDR3 nucleotides read TGTGCCAGCAGGCAGACAGGGGAAAATCAGCCCCAGCATTTT. Its translation is CASRQTGENQPQHF.